The entry below gives a single T cell receptor beta chain sequence along with its context. The antigen remains unidentified. There are 15 residues in the CDR3. Germline values: CDR1 LNHDA, CDR2 SQIVND (reference sequence). Trimming stripped 0 bases from V and 5 bases from J, with 13 bases between. Collection occurred without any documented infections or immune events in donors. Using immunoSEQ multiplex PCR, the repertoire was profiled, and TCRdb retains in-frame clones only, with some absent. The table lists under 150,000 clones, 86% of them singletons. These data are taken from a study of identifying expanded T cells in peripheral blood. Notes on the study in general: Technical replicates showed roughly 1.2 changed clones; two weeks about 16.4; four weeks 19.

This chain uses TRBV19 with TRBJ2-5; D remains unclear. Sequences were obtained from blood. This TCR was recovered from a person between 18 and 75 years old in good health. As DNA, the CDR3 is TGTGCCAGTAGTATAGATGAGAACGTCCAGGAGACCCAGTACTTC. It encodes CASSIDENVQETQYF. Filled out from reference TRBV19 and TRBJ2-5, the complete variable domain reads DGGITQSPKYLFRKEGQNVTLSCEQNLNHDAMYWYRQDPGQGLRLIYYSQIVNDFQKGDIAEGYSVSREKKESFPLTVTSAQKNPTAFYLCASSIDENVQETQYFGPGTRLLVL.